The next 17 T cell receptor beta chains were all read from a single sample in a study of T cell clonality in common variable immunodeficiency. Study results and caveats: Common variable immunodeficiency TCR beta sequences reportedly had fewer deletions and N-nucleotide insertions.

Profiled with immunoSEQ multiplex PCR; TCRdb holds only in-frame clones, not every one. In total the sample includes 15,000 to 25,000 clones, none of them seen once. These receptors are not linked to any known antigen. What was sequenced was peripheral blood mononuclear cells. Source of these receptors: a human donor with common variable immunodeficiency.

This clone was seen more than once but under ten times. The read terminates 3 residues before the CDR3 end, so the remaining end is supplied by the germline J gene. The chain joins TRBV2 to TRBJ2-7; tentative D call: TRBD1 (6 bases). V lost 7 bases and J lost 2, with 9 bases in between. The CDR3 loop spans 12 amino acids. Per the germline V gene, CDR1 is SNHLY and CDR2 is FYNNEI. The sequenced CDR3 bases are TGTGCCAGCAAGGGGGACGCCTACGAG. Amino acids: CASKGDAYE. The complete CDR3 protein is CASKGDAYEQYF.

As concerns this clone: The read terminates 3 residues before the CDR3 end, so the remaining end is supplied by the germline J gene. This chain joins TRBV19 and TRBJ2-5; 12 bases fit TRBD2. CDR3 length: 16 residues. V trimming: 0 bases; J trimming: 5 bases; junction bases outside the gene matches: 4. The germline CDR1 and CDR2 sequences are LNHDA and SQIVND (reference sequence). The covered CDR3 bases are TGTGCCAGTAGTATAGAGGCTAGCGGGGGGGCGGAGACC. Its protein is CASSIEASGGAET. The CDR3 as a whole reads CASSIEASGGAETQYF.

With respect to this clone: The sequence runs out 3 residues before the end of the CDR3; the remainder is reconstructed from the germline J gene. The chain links TRBV19 to TRBJ2-1, with D possibly being TRBD1 (5 bases). The germline V and J ends were trimmed by 5 bases and 2 bases, with 13 bases remaining between them. CDR1 and CDR2 (germline): LNHDA, SQIVND (reference sequence). This CDR3 contains 15 residues. The CDR3 sequence: CASSLGPGPYNEQFF. Incomplete CDR3 DNA: TGTGCCAGTAGTCTGGGGCCTGGCCCCTACAATGAG.

This clone has more than one count but fewer than ten. The read terminates 3 residues before the CDR3 end, so the remaining end is supplied by the germline J gene. This chain uses TRBV19 with TRBJ2-6; D ambiguous. From germline, CDR1 is LNHDA and CDR2 SQIVND (reference sequence). V was cut by 7 bases and J by 1 base, with 8 bases left in between. This CDR3 is built from 14 residues. The CDR3 is CASKGDSGANVLTF. Partial CDR3 DNA: TGTGCCAGTAAGGGCGATTCTGGGGCCAACGTC.

Comments on this clone: The read ends 3 residues early relative to the CDR3; the germline J gene fills the gap. This chain uses TRBV7-8 with TRBJ1-2; D call uncertain. The CDR3 runs 14 residues. Trimming took off 1 base at V and 2 bases at J, with 8 bases between the two ends. CDR1 is SGHVS, CDR2 FQNEAQ, per germline. Incomplete CDR3 DNA: TGTGCCAGCAGCTTAGGGCACCAAAACTATGGC. This encodes CASSLGHQNYG. The whole CDR3 sequence reads CASSLGHQNYGYTF.

A note on this clone: The read gets to within 3 residues of the CDR3 end, and the germline J gene fills in the rest. The rearrangement joins TRBV18 to TRBJ2-7; 10 bases are a match to TRBD1. CDR1 and CDR2 from the germline V gene are KGHSH and LQKENI. Losses at the gene ends were 3 bases for V and 5 bases for J; bases not matched to a gene: 4. CDR3 length equals 14 residues. Here the CDR3 reads CASSPMTGGDEQYF. CDR3 bases read: TGTGCCAGCTCACCGATGACAGGGGGCGACGAG.

With regard to this clone: The read comes to an end 3 residues before the CDR3 does, leaving the germline J gene to fill in the end. This sequence joins TRBV7-8 and TRBJ1-1; possible D gene TRBD1, 6 bases. The CDR3 spans 13 residues. V lost 4 bases, J lost 0 bases, and 6 bases lay in between. Germline V lookup: CDR1 SGHVS, CDR2 FQNEAQ. Incomplete CDR3 DNA: TGTGCCAGCAGCTGGACAGTGAACACTGAA. Its protein is CASSWTVNTE. The full-length CDR3 reads as CASSWTVNTEAFF.

A word on this clone: The read gets to within 3 residues of the CDR3 end, and the germline J gene fills in the rest. V and J are TRBV18 and TRBJ2-5; D is uncertain. The CDR3 extends over 13 amino acids. Germline V gives CDR1 KGHSH, CDR2 LQKENI. V lost 3 bases, J lost 2 bases, and 7 bases lay in between. The sequenced part of the CDR3 DNA is TGTGCCAGCTCACCCACTGATCAAGAGACC. The encoded protein is CASSPTDQET. The CDR3 in its entirety is CASSPTDQETQYF.

Only a few counts were recorded for this clone. The CDR3 sequence: CASSSPTSGNYEQYF. The sequenced CDR3 bases are TGTGCCAGCAGCTCCCCGACTAGCGGGAACTACGAG. The chain links TRBV7-6 to TRBJ2-7; 11 nucleotides line up with TRBD2. The read falls 3 residues short of the CDR3 end, and the missing part is taken from the germline J gene. The CDR3 spans 15 residues. With 4 bases clipped from V and 3 bases from J, the junction kept 5 bases outside the gene matches. Per the germline V gene, CDR1 is SGHVS and CDR2 is FNYEAQ.

There are a few counts of this clone. The read terminates 3 residues ahead of where the CDR3 ends, so the germline J gene completes it. The V and J genes are TRBV7-9 and TRBJ2-3; 7 bases align to TRBD2. Looked up from germline, CDR1 is SEHNR and CDR2 is FQNEAQ (reference sequence). V was pared by 5 bases and J by 6 bases, with 2 bases of the junction left unmatched. The CDR3 runs 12 residues. The covered CDR3 bases are TGTGCCAGCAGCCAACTAGCGGATACG. It codes for CASSQLADT. The full-length CDR3 reads as CASSQLADTQYF.

A note on this clone: Sequencing ends 3 residues short of the CDR3 end; the germline J gene provides the rest. The chain uses TRBV19 and TRBJ1-5; unclear D gene. The length of the CDR3 is 16 residues. Germline assignment: CDR1 LNHDA and CDR2 SQIVND (reference sequence). The V and J ends lost 2 bases and 2 bases respectively, with 13 bases between them. The CDR3 region is CASSILAGRRNQPQHF. The covered CDR3 bases are TGTGCCAGTAGTATACTTGCGGGCAGGCGCAATCAGCCC.

On this clone itself: The read stops 3 residues short of the end of the CDR3; the missing end is completed from the germline J gene. The gene calls are TRBV7-3 and TRBJ2-7; TRBD2 is a possible D gene (7 bases). Germline V gene data show CDR1 as SGHTA and CDR2 as FQGTGA. Trimming shortened V by 5 bases and J by 2 bases, and 19 bases separated the two germline ends. The CDR3 has 16 residues. CDR3 DNA, as far as it was read: TGTGCCAGCAGCCTCAAGGAGGGGGGGGCTACCTACGAG. Amino acid sequence: CASSLKEGGATYE. The CDR3 as a whole reads CASSLKEGGATYEQYF.

Comment on this clone: The read falls 3 residues short of the CDR3 end, and the missing part is taken from the germline J gene. The chain uses TRBV19 and TRBJ1-1; 7 bases are a match to TRBD1. This CDR3 is built from 14 residues. Trimming took 6 bases from V and 0 from J; bases not matched to a gene: 4. Germline CDR1 and CDR2: LNHDA and SQIVND (reference sequence). CDR3 DNA (partial): TGTGCCAGTAGGGCGGGACAGCTGAACACTGAA. It translates to CASRAGQLNTE. Given in full, the CDR3 is CASRAGQLNTEAFF.

This clone was detected only a few times. The read ends 3 residues shy of where the CDR3 ends; the end is completed using the germline J gene. The V gene is TRBV18, the J gene TRBJ2-5; TRBD2 might be the D (6 bases). Trimming cost V 3 bases and J 5 bases, with 13 bases left between them. Germline lookup yields CDR1 KGHSH and CDR2 LQKENI. The CDR3 extends over 14 amino acids. CDR3 DNA (partial): TGTGCCAGCTCACCGTTGACTAGTTCTGAGACC. Translated: CASSPLTSSET. In full, the CDR3 reads CASSPLTSSETQYF.

This clone was seen only a few times. Coverage ceases 3 residues before the CDR3 finishes, and the germline J gene fills in the end. V is TRBV6-2 or TRBV6-3 and J is TRBJ1-1; D is ambiguous. V dropped 2 bases and J dropped 7 bases, with 11 bases sitting between them. The CDR3 covers 13 residues. Germline CDR1 reads MNHEY; CDR2 reads SVGEGT. CDR3 residues: CASSYDLSFEAFF. The DNA read from the CDR3 is TGTGCCAGCAGTTACGATCTGAGCTTTGAA.

In the case of this clone: The CDR3 goes on 3 residues after the read ends, and that part is filled in from the germline J gene. The chain recombines TRBV19 with TRBJ2-1; 7 positions agree with TRBD1. The CDR3 contains 14 residues. V shed 6 bases, J shed 3 bases, and the junction held 5 bases outside the gene matches. Germline values: CDR1 LNHDA, CDR2 SQIVND (reference sequence). CDR3 protein: CASRKWTGYNEQFF. The DNA read from the CDR3 is TGTGCCAGTAGGAAATGGACAGGCTACAATGAG.

Concerning this clone: Read coverage stops 3 residues before the CDR3 terminus; the germline J gene supplies the remainder. The chain employs TRBV30 and TRBJ1-5; 9 bases match TRBD1. The germline CDR1 and CDR2 sequences are GTSNPN and SVGIG (reference sequence). CDR3 length: 14 amino acids. V lost 1 base and J lost 5; bases outside the gene matches: 3. CDR3 sequence: CAWSEGQGDQPQHF. Incomplete CDR3 DNA: TGTGCCTGGAGTGAGGGACAGGGTGATCAGCCC.